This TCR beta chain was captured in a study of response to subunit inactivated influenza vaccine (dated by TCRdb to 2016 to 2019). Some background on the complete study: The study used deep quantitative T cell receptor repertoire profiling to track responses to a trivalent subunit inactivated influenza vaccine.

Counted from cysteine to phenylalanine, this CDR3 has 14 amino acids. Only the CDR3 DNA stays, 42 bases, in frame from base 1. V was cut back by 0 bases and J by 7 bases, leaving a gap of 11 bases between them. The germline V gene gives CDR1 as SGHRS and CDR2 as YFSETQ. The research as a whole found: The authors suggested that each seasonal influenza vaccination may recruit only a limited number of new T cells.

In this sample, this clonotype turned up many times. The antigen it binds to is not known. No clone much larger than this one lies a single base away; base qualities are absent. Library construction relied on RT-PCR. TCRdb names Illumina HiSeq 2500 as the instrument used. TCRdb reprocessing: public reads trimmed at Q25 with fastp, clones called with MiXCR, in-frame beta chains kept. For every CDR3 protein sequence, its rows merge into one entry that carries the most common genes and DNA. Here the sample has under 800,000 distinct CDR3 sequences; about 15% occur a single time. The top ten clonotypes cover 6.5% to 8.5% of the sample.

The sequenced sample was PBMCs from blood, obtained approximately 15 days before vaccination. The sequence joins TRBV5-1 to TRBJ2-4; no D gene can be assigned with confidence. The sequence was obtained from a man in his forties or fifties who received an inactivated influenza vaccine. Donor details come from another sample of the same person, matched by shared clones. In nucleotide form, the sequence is TGCGCCAGCAGCTTGGAAGGAAGTAGGAACATTCAGTACTTC. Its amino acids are CASSLEGSRNIQYF.